What follows are 30 T cell receptor beta chains derived from one specimen sequenced in a study of T cell repertoires in cytomegalovirus infection. From the reads, TCRdb called clonotypes with MiXCR, one entry per CDR3 protein. The table includes about 740,000 distinct CDR3 sequences, around 35% detected once. No antigen has been identified for these receptors. Sequences were derived from cultured PBMCs, sampled from culture after CMV antigen stimulation. These receptors all come from a human donor in good health (CMV status not recorded). Some clones in this sample may be carry-over from other donors' samples.

The chain joins TRBV14 to TRBJ1-1; D is possibly TRBD1 (5 bases). The CDR3 sequence is 14 residues long. V lost 4 bases to trimming and J lost 3 bases, with 12 bases between them. The germline V gene has CDR1 SGHDN and CDR2 FVKESK. CDR3 in DNA: TGTGCCAGCAGCCCTGGAGGGGCTTACACTGAAGCTTTCTTT. Encoded protein: CASSPGGAYTEAFF. Complete variable domain (other parts from reference TRBV14 and TRBJ1-1): EAGVTQFPSHSVIEKGQTVTLRCDPISGHDNLYWYRRVMGKEIKFLLHFVKESKQDESGMPNNRFLAERTGGTYSTLKVQPAELEDSGVYFCASSPGGAYTEAFFGQGTRLTVV.

This chain's CDR3 is CSARSGGKNIQYF. The CDR3 DNA reads as TGCAGTGCTAGAAGTGGGGGGAAAAACATTCAGTACTTC. This chain joins TRBV20-1 and TRBJ2-4; perhaps TRBD2 as D (6 bases). Trimming took off 2 bases at V and 4 bases at J, with 9 bases between the two ends. Germline lookup yields CDR1 DFQATT and CDR2 SNEGSKA (reference sequence). This CDR3 comprises 13 residues.

This clonotype occurred many times. The chain recombines TRBV7-2 with TRBJ1-1, with TRBD1 matching over 11 bases. CDR1 SGHTA and CDR2 FQGNSA come from the germline V gene. V shed 3 bases and J 4 bases; nucleotides not matched to a gene: 13. The CDR3 consists of 18 residues. CDR3 sequence reads: CASSFIPQGGQGGTEAFF. CDR3 coding DNA: TGTGCCAGCAGCTTCATTCCCCAAGGGGGACAGGGGGGCACTGAAGCTTTCTTT. The full variable domain, its missing parts supplied by reference TRBV7-2 and TRBJ1-1, is GAGVSQSPSNKVTEKGKDVELRCDPISGHTALYWYRQSLGQGLEFLIYFQGNSAPDKSGLPSDRFSAERTGGSVSTLTIQRTQQEDSAVYLCASSFIPQGGQGGTEAFFGQGTRLTVV.

The chain has TRBV7-9 and TRBJ2-3; D is unresolved. Germline CDR1 and CDR2: SEHNR and FQNEAQ (reference sequence). V gave up 5 bases and J gave up 6 bases, with 18 bases separating them. The CDR3 is 15 residues long. CDR3 nucleotide sequence: TGTGCCAGCAGCGCGTCGGCGGAAATCGACGATACGCAGTATTTT. This translates into CASSASAEIDDTQYF.

This clonotype occurred many times. CDR3 nucleotides: TGTGCCAGCAGTTACCTCGGACAGGGGGCCAACACCGGGGAGCTGTTTTTT. It encodes CASSYLGQGANTGELFF. The rearrangement uses TRBV6-6 and TRBJ2-2, with 11 bases that match TRBD1. Looked up from germline, CDR1 is MNHNY and CDR2 is SVGAGI (reference sequence). The CDR3 has 17 amino acids. Trimming cost V 2 bases and J 2 bases; bases outside gene matches: 4.

The chain has TRBV7-2 and TRBJ2-2; D gene uncertain. Trimming left V 5 bases short and J 4 bases short, with 8 bases between. The CDR3 loop spans 13 amino acids. CDR1 SGHTA and CDR2 FQGNSA come from the germline V gene. CDR3 in amino acids: CASSLTTTGELFF. CDR3 sequence (DNA): TGTGCCAGCAGCCTGACGACCACCGGGGAGCTGTTTTTT. The full variable domain, its missing parts supplied by reference TRBV7-2 and TRBJ2-2, is GAGVSQSPSNKVTEKGKDVELRCDPISGHTALYWYRQSLGQGLEFLIYFQGNSAPDKSGLPSDRFSAERTGGSVSTLTIQRTQQEDSAVYLCASSLTTTGELFFGEGSRLTVL.

Only a few counts were recorded for this clonotype. The junction differs from germline at one of its ends, possibly a read error. The chain recombines TRBV10-3 with TRBJ1-3; D perhaps matches TRBD1 (6 bases). Germline loops: CDR1 ENHRY, CDR2 SYGVKD. The CDR3 is made up of 15 amino acids. The CDR3 sequence is CASSSAGVDGNTIYF. DNA for the CDR3: TGTGCCAGCAGTAGTGCAGGGGTGGACGGAAACACCATATATTTT.

The V gene is TRBV7-9, the J gene TRBJ2-3; TRBD1 or TRBD2 may be the D gene (5 bases each). Germline values: CDR1 SEHNR, CDR2 FQNEAQ (reference sequence). V lost 10 bases, J lost 0 bases, and 14 bases lay in between. This CDR3 has 14 residues. In DNA form, the CDR3 reads TGTGCCACGAACCGGGACGCTAGCACAGATACGCAGTATTTT. Its translation is CATNRDASTDTQYF. Full variable domain (missing parts from reference TRBV7-9 and TRBJ2-3): DTGVSQNPRHKITKRGQNVTFRCDPISEHNRLYWYRQTLGQGPEFLTYFQNEAQLEKSRLLSDRFSAERPKGSFSTLEIQRTEQGDSAMYLCATNRDASTDTQYFGPGTRLTVL.

Regarding this clonotype: Relative to the germline gene, one junction end is altered; a read error may explain this. The V call is TRBV28, the J call TRBJ2-3; TRBD2 matches at 13 bases. Germline CDR1 and CDR2: MDHEN and SYDVKM. The CDR3 totals 14 residues. CDR3 sequence: CAGRTSGGSDTQYF. DNA of the CDR3: TGTGCCGGCAGGACTAGCGGGGGTTCAGATACGCAGTATTTT.

This clonotype was observed a handful of times. J is TRBJ2-1 and V is TRBV7-9, with D tentatively TRBD1 or TRBD2 (5 bases each). Deletions cut 4 bases from V and 0 bases from J, with 13 bases between. The germline V gene encodes CDR1 SEHNR and CDR2 FQNEAQ (reference sequence). This CDR3 is 16 amino acids long. The CDR3: CASSSWGRVSYNEQFF. As DNA, the CDR3 is TGTGCCAGCAGCTCTTGGGGGAGAGTCTCCTACAATGAGCAGTTCTTC.

This clonotype was recorded a few times. The CDR3 nucleotides read TGTGCCACCAGTGAGGCTACAGTCCCCGGAGAGACCCAGTACTTC. Translation: CATSEATVPGETQYF. This sequence joins TRBV24-1 and TRBJ2-5; D ambiguous. Looked up from germline, CDR1 is KGHDR and CDR2 is SFDVKD. The V end lost 4 bases, the J end lost 4 bases, and 15 bases lay between the germline ends. CDR3 size: 15 residues.

This clonotype was recorded once. V is TRBV19 and J is TRBJ2-7; 9 bases line up with TRBD1. The CDR3 runs to 15 residues. J was trimmed by 2 bases and V by 6 bases; bases with no gene match: 8. Germline CDR1 and CDR2: LNHDA and SQIVND (reference sequence). CDR3 sequence: CASRPGQGTTYEQYF. CDR3 sequence (DNA): TGTGCCAGTAGACCAGGACAGGGGACTACCTACGAGCAGTACTTC.

The chain couples TRBV5-1 to TRBJ2-1; maybe TRBD2 (6 bases). The CDR3 covers 19 residues. CDR1 and CDR2 (germline): SGHRS, YFSETQ. The V and J ends lost 3 bases and 8 bases respectively, with 30 bases between them. CDR3 amino acids: CASSSGGSRGSARVDEQFF. The CDR3 coding sequence is TGCGCCAGCAGCTCTGGGGGATCCCGGGGGTCCGCTAGGGTGGATGAGCAGTTCTTC.

In this sample, this clonotype turned up many times. The chain has TRBV7-8 and TRBJ2-3, with 11 positions matching TRBD2. The CDR3 spans 16 residues. V shed 5 bases and J 0 bases; nucleotides not matched to a gene: 4. The V gene's germline CDR1 is SGHVS and CDR2 FQNEAQ. This chain's CDR3 is CASSNPSGGSTDTQYF. CDR3 coding DNA: TGTGCCAGCAGCAACCCTAGCGGGGGGAGCACAGATACGCAGTATTTT. The whole variable domain, filled in from reference TRBV7-8 and TRBJ2-3, reads GAGVSQSPRYKVAKRGQDVALRCDPISGHVSLFWYQQALGQGPEFLTYFQNEAQLDKSGLPSDRFFAERPEGSVSTLKIQRTQQEDSAVYLCASSNPSGGSTDTQYFGPGTRLTVL.

V gene TRBV19 combines with J gene TRBJ2-3; no firm D call. Germline CDR1 LNHDA, CDR2 SQIVND (reference sequence). CDR3 size: 14 residues. V lost 5 bases and J 1 base, leaving 10 bases between the germline ends. The CDR3 region has the DNA TGTGCCAGTAGTGGCGGAGAACGCACAGATACGCAGTATTTT. Its translation is CASSGGERTDTQYF.

This clonotype showed up many times. This chain connects TRBV28 to TRBJ2-3, with 9 nucleotides matching TRBD2. Trimming took 4 bases from V and 2 from J; bases not matched to a gene: 7. CDR1 is MDHEN and CDR2 is SYDVKM in the germline V gene. The CDR3 contains 16 residues. CDR3 coding DNA: TGTGCCAGCAGTTCGCTAGGCGGGGGGGCCACAGATACGCAGTATTTT. It specifies CASSSLGGGATDTQYF.

This chain connects TRBV7-9 to TRBJ1-1; D perhaps matches TRBD1 (6 bases). The CDR3 length is 14 residues. The V gene's germline CDR1 is SEHNR and CDR2 FQNEAQ (reference sequence). The V end lost 11 bases, the J end lost 0 bases, and 16 bases lay between the germline ends. CDR3 amino acids: CAGGAGRLNTEAFF. The CDR3 nucleotides read TGTGCCGGGGGGGCTGGGCGGTTGAACACTGAAGCTTTCTTT.

This clonotype has just a few counts. The V gene is TRBV27, the J gene TRBJ1-2; TRBD1 might be the D (6 bases). This CDR3 is 14 amino acids long. With 10 bases removed from V and 6 bases from J, the gap between germline ends came to 21 bases. Per germline, CDR1 MNHEY and CDR2 SMNVEV (reference sequence). The CDR3 loop is CATSEGDRNHGYTF. Here the CDR3 DNA reads TGTGCCACCTCCGAGGGGGACCGGAATCATGGCTACACCTTC.

This clonotype was found once. An end of the junction differs from the germline gene, which may be a read error. This rearrangement joins TRBV5-3 to TRBJ1-6; D is uncertain. TRBV5-3 is an ORF for which the function is uncertain. This CDR3 comprises 16 residues. The CDR3 DNA sequence: TGTGCCAGCAGCTTCTCCGAGAGCTCCTATAATTCACCCCTCCACTTT. It codes for CASSFSESSYNSPLHF.

This chain joins TRBV4-1 and TRBJ2-5; weak D call: TRBD2 (5 bases). This CDR3 is 15 amino acids long. Germline assignment: CDR1 MGHRA and CDR2 YSYEKL. The germline V and J ends were trimmed by 0 bases and 0 bases, with 8 bases remaining between them. DNA for the CDR3: TGCGCCAGCAGCCAAGATTCCGGGGACCAAGAGACCCAGTACTTC. This translates into CASSQDSGDQETQYF.

The table lists this clonotype with a few counts. This sequence joins TRBV4-2 and TRBJ2-3; 9 bases line up with TRBD1. The germline CDR1 and CDR2 sequences are LGHNA and YNFKEQ. The CDR3 totals 17 residues. V lost 0 bases to trimming and J lost 3 bases; unmatched junction nucleotides: 7. The CDR3 sequence is CASSQERMGQGTDTQYF. The CDR3 DNA reads as TGTGCCAGCAGCCAAGAGCGTATGGGACAGGGTACAGATACGCAGTATTTT.

The chain is built from TRBV7-2 and TRBJ2-7, with D unresolved. Trimming removed 5 bases at V and 2 bases at J, with 10 bases between. Germline V CDR1 and CDR2: SGHTA, FQGNSA. CDR3 length equals 13 residues. CDR3: CASSHGSAYEQYF. DNA of the CDR3: TGTGCCAGCAGCCACGGCAGTGCCTACGAGCAGTACTTC.

The V and J genes are TRBV11-2 and TRBJ2-1, with 7 bases that match TRBD2. Losses at the gene ends were 5 bases for V and 3 bases for J; bases not matched to a gene: 4. CDR1 and CDR2 from the germline V gene are SGHAT and FQNNGV. The CDR3 spans 14 residues. CDR3: CASSRSSGYNEQFF. CDR3 nucleotide sequence: TGTGCCAGCAGCCGGTCTAGCGGCTACAATGAGCAGTTCTTC.

The DNA for the CDR3 is TGCAGTGCTAGGGTCCGGGCGGGAGGCTACAATGAGCAGTTCTTC. This codes for CSARVRAGGYNEQFF. The J gene is TRBJ2-1, the V gene TRBV20-1; 8 nucleotides match TRBD2. This CDR3 has 15 amino acids. Germline V gene sequence: CDR1 DFQATT, CDR2 SNEGSKA (reference sequence). The junction had 7 bases not matched to a gene; V was cut back by 3 bases and J by 3 bases.

This clonotype was counted a few times. The chain joins TRBV4-1 to TRBJ1-4; maybe TRBD1 (5 bases). V dropped 4 bases and J dropped 0 bases, with 9 bases sitting between them. Germline V gene sequence: CDR1 MGHRA, CDR2 YSYEKL. The CDR3 totals 15 residues. The CDR3 region is CASSPQAATNEKLFF. The CDR3 DNA follows: TGCGCCAGCAGCCCACAGGCCGCAACTAATGAAAAACTGTTTTTT.

V and J are TRBV28 and TRBJ2-4; 7 bases are a match to TRBD1. From germline, CDR1 is MDHEN and CDR2 SYDVKM. V lost 7 bases, J lost 6 bases, and 9 bases stayed unmatched. The CDR3 spans 14 residues. This CDR3 is CASTQGGPGNIQYF. CDR3 coding DNA: TGTGCCAGCACCCAAGGGGGCCCGGGAAACATTCAGTACTTC.

The chain has TRBV7-2 and TRBJ2-7; TRBD1 agrees at 9 bases. V gave up 2 bases and J gave up 5 bases; unmatched junction bases: 4. This CDR3 region has 14 residues. CDR1 and CDR2 (germline): SGHTA, FQGNSA. The CDR3 nucleotides read TGTGCCAGCAGCTTAAACAGGGGGCTCGACGAGCAGTACTTC. Protein sequence: CASSLNRGLDEQYF. Full variable domain (outside the CDR3, taken from reference TRBV7-2 and TRBJ2-7): GAGVSQSPSNKVTEKGKDVELRCDPISGHTALYWYRQSLGQGLEFLIYFQGNSAPDKSGLPSDRFSAERTGGSVSTLTIQRTQQEDSAVYLCASSLNRGLDEQYFGPGTRLTVT.

This clonotype was detected a few times. The chain has TRBV2 and TRBJ2-1, with D possibly being TRBD2 (6 bases). Germline-derived CDR1 and CDR2 are SNHLY and FYNNEI. Between the trimmed V and J ends, which lost 8 bases and 2 bases, there was a span of 16 bases. The CDR3 covers 15 residues. DNA of the CDR3: TGTGCCAGCGGCCGGGCGGGGACGACCTACAATGAGCAGTTCTTC. Protein sequence: CASGRAGTTYNEQFF.

This chain links TRBV28 with TRBJ1-2; D remains ambiguous. The CDR3 is 13 residues long. Per germline, CDR1 MDHEN and CDR2 SYDVKM. The germline V and J ends were trimmed by 6 bases and 2 bases, with 10 bases remaining between them. The chain's CDR3 is CASRQTPNYGYTF. For the CDR3, the DNA is TGTGCCAGCAGGCAGACACCGAACTATGGCTACACCTTC.

This clonotype has only a few counts. The gene calls are TRBV7-2 and TRBJ1-6, with TRBD1 matching 10 bases. The CDR3 is 19 residues long. The V segment lost 2 bases and the J segment 6 bases; nucleotides outside the gene matches: 13. The germline V gene encodes CDR1 SGHTA and CDR2 FQGNSA. This chain's CDR3 is CASSLSHLGQGEFNSPLHF. In DNA, the CDR3 is TGTGCCAGCAGCTTATCCCACCTAGGACAGGGGGAATTTAATTCACCCCTCCACTTT. Supplemented by reference TRBV7-2 and TRBJ1-6, the full variable domain reads GAGVSQSPSNKVTEKGKDVELRCDPISGHTALYWYRQSLGQGLEFLIYFQGNSAPDKSGLPSDRFSAERTGGSVSTLTIQRTQQEDSAVYLCASSLSHLGQGEFNSPLHFGNGTRLTVT.